Below, 20 T cell receptor beta chains from the same sample are listed, as sequenced in a study of cytomegalovirus exposure and HLA in healthy donors. The PCR made use of 60 Vbeta and 13 Jbeta primers. Some clones are missing from TCRdb's copy, which holds only in-frame ones; the method was immunoSEQ multiplex PCR. The profile shows 150,000 to 200,000 clones, 75% to 85% of them singletons. Sequencing was performed on PBMCs. The receptors come from a girl aged 2 to 9 in good health and CMV-seropositive.

The J gene is TRBJ2-1, the V gene TRBV4-1; 10 positions match TRBD2. CDR1 is MGHRA, CDR2 YSYEKL, per germline. Trimming at V came to 0 bases and at J to 4 bases, leaving 6 bases not matched to a gene. This CDR3 contains 17 residues. CDR3 DNA: TGCGCCAGCAGCCAAGATAGCGGGAGGCTCCTTTACAATGAGCAGTTCTTC. Encoded protein: CASSQDSGRLLYNEQFF.

V and J are TRBV4-1 and TRBJ2-5, with D possibly matching TRBD2 (6 bases). CDR3 length: 17 amino acids. Germline V gives CDR1 MGHRA, CDR2 YSYEKL. With 4 bases removed from V and 0 bases from J, the gap between germline ends came to 18 bases. This CDR3 reads CASSPRDSGTYQETQYF. CDR3 DNA: TGCGCCAGCAGCCCCCGGGACTCTGGGACGTACCAAGAGACCCAGTACTTC.

The gene calls are TRBV7-9 and TRBJ2-2; D gene unclear. This CDR3 has 16 residues. Germline V gene data show CDR1 as SEHNR and CDR2 as FQNEAQ (reference sequence). Trimming removed 1 base at V and 3 bases at J, with 12 bases between. The CDR3 loop reads CASSLGGDPHTGELFF. The CDR3 DNA sequence: TGTGCCAGCAGCTTAGGCGGAGATCCCCACACCGGGGAGCTGTTTTTT.

The rearrangement joins TRBV11-3 to TRBJ2-7, with TRBD1 as a possible D gene (6 bases). Between the trimmed V and J ends, which lost 2 bases and 2 bases, there was a span of 16 bases. Germline values: CDR1 SGHNT, CDR2 YENEEA. The CDR3 has 16 amino acids. The CDR3 spells CASSLPNRALTYEQYF. As DNA, the CDR3 is TGTGCCAGCAGCTTACCGAACAGGGCCCTGACCTACGAGCAGTACTTC.

The chain combines TRBV18 with TRBJ1-1; D may be TRBD1 (6 bases). The CDR3 is 13 amino acids. From germline, CDR1 is KGHSH and CDR2 LQKENI. V was pared by 3 bases and J by 8 bases, with 13 bases between. CDR3 amino acids: CASSPRTVDEAFF. Here the CDR3 DNA reads TGTGCCAGCTCACCTAGGACAGTTGACGAAGCTTTCTTT.

This sequence joins TRBV9 and TRBJ2-2; no definite D call. Per the germline V gene, CDR1 is SGDLS and CDR2 is YYNGEE. This CDR3 is built from 14 residues. The germline V and J ends were trimmed by 1 base and 6 bases, with 10 bases remaining between them. CDR3 amino acids: CASSVSQAPGELFF. The CDR3 DNA reads TGTGCCAGCAGCGTATCCCAAGCACCCGGGGAGCTGTTTTTT. The variable domain in full, completed from reference TRBV9 and TRBJ2-2, reads DSGVTQTPKHLITATGQRVTLRCSPRSGDLSVYWYQQSLDQGLQFLIQYYNGEERAKGNILERFSAQQFPDLHSELNLSSLELGDSALYFCASSVSQAPGELFFGEGSRLTVL.

This sequence joins TRBV10-3 and TRBJ1-3; D perhaps matches TRBD1 (5 bases). Germline V gene sequence: CDR1 ENHRY, CDR2 SYGVKD. CDR3 length: 13 residues. CDR3: CAYWMGPGNTIYF. Here the CDR3 DNA reads TGTGCTTACTGGATGGGGCCTGGAAACACCATATATTTT.

The chain is built from TRBV9 and TRBJ2-2; 7 bases agree with TRBD1. Germline V lookup: CDR1 SGDLS, CDR2 YYNGEE. After removal of 0 bases from V and 2 bases from J, the junction contained 7 bases not matched to a gene. The CDR3 runs 17 residues. The CDR3 bases are TGTGCCAGCAGCGTAGTCTTGAGGGGGCTAAACACCGGGGAGCTGTTTTTT. Translated: CASSVVLRGLNTGELFF. The full variable domain, rest sourced from reference TRBV9 and TRBJ2-2, is DSGVTQTPKHLITATGQRVTLRCSPRSGDLSVYWYQQSLDQGLQFLIQYYNGEERAKGNILERFSAQQFPDLHSELNLSSLELGDSALYFCASSVVLRGLNTGELFFGEGSRLTVL.

The J gene is TRBJ2-5, the V gene TRBV19, with 7 bases identical to TRBD2. Per germline, CDR1 LNHDA and CDR2 SQIVND (reference sequence). Germline trimming cut 5 bases from V and 4 bases from J; bases unmatched to any gene: 16. This CDR3 is 17 amino acids long. In nucleotides, the CDR3 is TGTGCCAGTAGTCCAACCCGGACTAGTCGTATATCAGAGACCCAGTACTTC. This codes for CASSPTRTSRISETQYF.

This chain connects TRBV4-1 to TRBJ1-3; D is uncertain. Trimming removed 3 bases from V and 2 bases from J, with 5 bases in between. The CDR3 totals 13 residues. Germline lookup yields CDR1 MGHRA and CDR2 YSYEKL. The CDR3 DNA reads as TGCGCCAGCAGCCAGTTCGCTGGAAACACCATATATTTT. Amino acids: CASSQFAGNTIYF.

V gene TRBV5-1 combines with J gene TRBJ2-1; the match to TRBD2 covers 15 bases. CDR3 length: 16 amino acids. Germline CDR1 and CDR2: SGHRS and YFSETQ. Unmatched junction bases numbered 2, after V lost 0 bases and J lost 7 bases. The DNA of the CDR3 is TGCGCCAGCAGCTTGGGGGGACTAGCGGGAGGAAATGAGCAGTTCTTC. Its translation is CASSLGGLAGGNEQFF. Full variable domain (missing parts from reference TRBV5-1 and TRBJ2-1): KAGVTQTPRYLIKTRGQQVTLSCSPISGHRSVSWYQQTPGQGLQFLFEYFSETQRNKGNFPGRFSGRQFSNSRSEMNVSTLELGDSALYLCASSLGGLAGGNEQFFGPGTRLTVL.

The J gene is TRBJ1-4, the V gene TRBV6-6; the D is unclear. Germline V lookup: CDR1 MNHNY, CDR2 SVGAGI (reference sequence). Trimming pared 5 bases from V and 7 bases from J, leaving 14 bases between. This CDR3 is built from 14 residues. The CDR3 DNA reads as TGTGCCAGCAGTACGCCCCTAGAGGGTGAAAAACTGTTTTTT. Protein: CASSTPLEGEKLFF.

The V gene is TRBV19, the J gene TRBJ2-2; possible D gene TRBD2, 6 bases. The V and J ends lost 7 bases and 8 bases respectively, with 8 bases between them. CDR3 length: 11 residues. Germline V gene sequence: CDR1 LNHDA, CDR2 SQIVND (reference sequence). The DNA of the CDR3 is TGTGCCAGTAATGCGGGGGGGGAGCTGTTTTTT. Translating it yields CASNAGGELFF.

This clone turned up a few times. The J gene is TRBJ2-2, the V gene TRBV5-6; 14 nucleotides align to TRBD2. Germline assignment: CDR1 SGHDT and CDR2 YYEEEE. With 4 bases clipped from V and 2 bases from J, the junction kept 10 bases outside the gene matches. This CDR3 is 19 amino acids long. CDR3 region: CASSPYGLAGGTNTGELFF. The DNA of the CDR3 is TGTGCCAGCAGCCCATACGGACTAGCGGGAGGCACCAACACCGGGGAGCTGTTTTTT.

This chain links TRBV28 with TRBJ1-5; no reliable D call. The V and J ends lost 3 bases and 5 bases respectively, with 20 bases between them. CDR3 length: 17 amino acids. Germline V gene sequence: CDR1 MDHEN, CDR2 SYDVKM. CDR3 loop: CASSLEVRWASYQPQHF. CDR3 in DNA: TGTGCCAGCAGTTTGGAGGTCCGATGGGCCTCCTATCAGCCCCAGCATTTT.

V is TRBV2 and J is TRBJ1-1; no firm D call. Germline loops: CDR1 SNHLY, CDR2 FYNNEI. This CDR3 region has 14 residues. V shed 3 bases and J shed 0 bases, with 8 bases lying between them. Here the CDR3 reads CASSERTMNTEAFF. The CDR3 DNA sequence: TGTGCCAGCAGTGAGAGAACCATGAACACTGAAGCTTTCTTT. The full variable domain, with the rest looked up from reference TRBV2 and TRBJ1-1, is EPEVTQTPSHQVTQMGQEVILRCVPISNHLYFYWYRQILGQKVEFLVSFYNNEISEKSEIFDDQFSVERPDGSNFTLKIRSTKLEDSAMYFCASSERTMNTEAFFGQGTRLTVV.

The CDR3 DNA sequence: TGTGCCAGCAGCGCCGGGGGAGGGGTCGGGGAGCTGTTTTTT. Translation: CASSAGGGVGELFF. The chain employs TRBV9 and TRBJ2-2, with TRBD2 matching 7 bases. This CDR3 region has 14 residues. Germline lookup yields CDR1 SGDLS and CDR2 YYNGEE. J gave up 7 bases and V 3 bases, and 6 bases lay outside the gene matches.

This chain links TRBV30 with TRBJ2-7; 8 bases map to TRBD2. This CDR3 is 13 amino acids long. With V trimmed by 3 bases and J by 2 bases, 3 bases remained unmatched. The germline V gene has CDR1 GTSNPN and CDR2 SVGIG (reference sequence). The CDR3 DNA reads as TGTGCCTGGAGAGAAGCGGGAGCCTACGAGCAGTACTTC. The encoded protein is CAWREAGAYEQYF.

This chain uses TRBV30 with TRBJ2-3, with D tentatively TRBD1 (5 bases). The CDR3 extends over 14 amino acids. V was clipped by 5 bases and J by 3 bases, with 15 bases between them. Germline assignment: CDR1 GTSNPN and CDR2 SVGIG (reference sequence). Written as DNA, the CDR3 is TGTGCCTGGGATATGGGAAGGGGTACAGATACGCAGTATTTT. Protein product: CAWDMGRGTDTQYF.

V usage is TRBV18 and J usage is TRBJ2-1; D is possibly TRBD2 (6 bases). V lost 1 base to trimming and J lost 6 bases, with 13 bases between them. The V gene's germline CDR1 is KGHSH and CDR2 LQKENI. The CDR3 has 15 amino acids. CDR3 sequence: CASSPQDAAGNEQFF. DNA of the CDR3: TGTGCCAGCTCACCACAGGACGCAGCGGGCAATGAGCAGTTCTTC.